The rows below give T cell receptor beta chains drawn from one sample of a study of chemoradiotherapy in HPV16-positive cancers. Measured with immunoSEQ multiplex PCR; TCRdb has only the in-frame clones, and not every one. The sample lists about 12,000 clones, 50% to 75% occurring once. This specimen was acquired from a patient who underwent chemoradiotherapy. These receptor sequences come from a human donor with HPV-associated anogenital cancer. The CDR3 runs from the conserved cysteine through the conserved F or W. Fields, in order: V gene, CDR3 protein.

TRBV4-1	CASSPDRGRNEQFF
TRBV5-1	CASKTGELFF
TRBV30	CAWSAGQGNQPQHF
TRBV27	CASSRDRNYGYTF
TRBV19	CASSTGQPDTQYF
TRBV10-3	CAIGGLAGGENEQFF
TRBV29-1	CSVPGQGGSYGYTF
TRBV7-3	CASSSGTANTQYF
TRBV19	CASSISANQPQHF
TRBV19	CASSIAPGGNNQPQHF
TRBV15	CATSRGDNHLGYTF
TRBV13	CASSLKIQETQYF
TRBV30	CAWTSMGVDEKLFF
TRBV7-9	CASSLALSAYRTNYGYTF
TRBV9	CASSKTGANEKLFF
TRBV29-1	CSVELTVTSSYNEQFF
TRBV7-3	CASSLTNGRGETQYF
TRBV28	CASSPTGGLGNQPQHF
TRBV2	CASIGDGPLGGYGYTF
TRBV7-8	CASSPSASSYNEQFF
TRBV15	CATSRDLGYEQYF
TRBV18	CASSPVVADKSEAFF
TRBV19	CASLGNWGQGSTGELFF
TRBV10-2	CASSEASYEQYF
TRBV10-2	CASRGLSGSTDTQYF
TRBV9	CASSPGTSSYEQYF
TRBV19	CASSIDQDLLTADEQFF
TRBV11-2	CASSPQGQGGGYTF
TRBV27	CASSFSPLGHEGYTF
TRBV6-1	CASNGDRESNEQFF
TRBV7-3	CASSLIGGGNQPQHF
TRBV11-2	CASSYLGAEAFF
TRBV5-1	CASSAYSQGGTEAFF
TRBV5-1	CASRVGFLTNEKLFF
TRBV29-1	CSVGHPNTEAFF
TRBV10-3	CAISAGGTGGRETQYF
TRBV7-9	CASSETARTGANVLTF
TRBV19	CASSTGFGAKNIQYF
TRBV28	CASSLTGTDYPYGYTF
TRBV5-6	CASSLGILQNTEAFF
TRBV5-1	CASSSQGQGGVEAFF
TRBV5-1	CASSFTLADYNEQFF
TRBV27	CASSLAASGPYEQYF
TRBV9	CASSVARQMVLSGANVLTF
TRBV2	CASRELAEQYF
TRBV12-5	CASGLGQGSYNEQFF
TRBV13	CASSLGRGGYTDTQYF
TRBV7-8	CASSLNPFTLHF
TRBV29-1	CSVEGPSGRAPGELFF
TRBV25-1	CASRMDGMNTEAFF
TRBV6-1	CASSEAVGGLGKLFF
TRBV6-1	CASRTGTSGGTQYF